This T cell receptor (beta chain) appears in the sequencing data of a study of response to subunit inactivated influenza vaccine. General observations from the study: Seasonal influenza vaccination, on each occasion, was suggested by the authors to recruit few new T cells.

The V end lost 4 bases, the J end lost 6 bases, and 7 bases lay between the germline ends. Germline CDR1 and CDR2: MNHEY and SVGEGT. The length of the CDR3 is 13 residues. TCRdb re-analysed the RT-PCR reads in MiXCR, keeping a single row per CDR3 protein. The table has roughly 650,000 distinct CDR3 sequences, around 14% seen once. A few counts support this clonotype. Its antigen is not known. The receptor was derived from a middle-aged man who received an inactivated influenza vaccine. V usage is TRBV6-2 or TRBV6-3 and J usage is TRBJ1-6; D unclear. Sequenced here: PBMCs from blood, sampled 11 to 12 days after vaccination. CDR3 in amino acids: CASSFDFNSPLHF. CDR3 bases: TGTGCCAGCAGTTTCGACTTTAATTCACCCCTCCACTTT.